What follows are 8 T cell receptor beta chains derived from one specimen sequenced in a study of T-cell memory formation after mild COVID-19 (dated by TCRdb to the early 2020s). The library came from 5' RACE. These reads were obtained on an Illumina NovaSeq 6000. TCRdb handled the public reads itself, with Q25 trimming in fastp and clone calling in MiXCR, and kept productive beta chains. When rows share a CDR3 protein, they turn into one entry using the most common DNA and genes. The sample data list 350,000 to 400,000 distinct CDR3 sequences, and 13% to 15% of these were observed just once. The ten largest clones capture around a fifth of the sample. The sequencing sample was made of PBMCs or a T cell subset sorted from them (not recorded which). Receptors originate from a man aged 18 to 29 who had mild COVID-19 (a few samples of this study predate the infection). The sample titles of this study are shuffled in the database, so cell type and time point are left out; the donor was told from shared clones.

The chain employs TRBV15 and TRBJ1-1; D possibly corresponds to TRBD1 (6 bases). Germline CDR1 reads LNHNV; CDR2 reads YYDKDF (reference sequence). CDR3 length: 15 residues. Trimming stripped 0 bases from V and 6 bases from J, with 14 bases between. The chain's CDR3 is CATSRDRGIRAEAFF. CDR3 nucleotides: TGTGCCACCAGCAGAGATAGGGGGATTCGGGCTGAAGCTTTCTTT.

There are a few counts of this clonotype. The chain carries TRBV28 and TRBJ1-5, with TRBD1 identical over 9 bases. The CDR3 contains 14 residues. From germline, CDR1 is MDHEN and CDR2 SYDVKM. With V trimmed by 6 bases and J by 6 bases, 6 bases remained unmatched. CDR3 amino acids: CASSPGTGSQPQHF. Written as DNA, the CDR3 is TGTGCCAGCAGCCCCGGGACAGGGAGTCAGCCCCAGCATTTT.

The sample holds a few counts of this clonotype. The DNA for the CDR3 is TGCGCCAGCAGCACCGGGACGGTGCAAGAGACCCAGTACTTC. Residues: CASSTGTVQETQYF. The chain carries TRBV5-1 and TRBJ2-5; D may be TRBD1 or TRBD2 (5 bases each). The CDR3 is 14 residues long. Germline V lookup: CDR1 SGHRS, CDR2 YFSETQ. V lost 4 bases and J 2 bases, leaving 12 bases between the germline ends.

CDR3 nucleotides: TGTGCCAGCAGCTTATTACAGGCCACCGGGGAGCTGTTTTTT. It is translated as CASSLLQATGELFF. The chain employs TRBV7-9 and TRBJ2-2, with a possible D match to TRBD1 (5 bases). CDR1 and CDR2 from the germline V gene are SEHNR and FQNEAQ (reference sequence). Trimming removed 2 bases from V and 4 bases from J, with 8 bases in between. The CDR3 has 14 amino acids.

V gene TRBV7-2 combines with J gene TRBJ1-1; possibly TRBD1 for D (5 bases). Trimming took off 2 bases at V and 4 bases at J, with 11 bases between the two ends. CDR1 is SGHTA, CDR2 FQGNSA, per germline. The CDR3 runs 14 residues. CDR3 amino acids: CASSLIGGATEAFF. Here the CDR3 DNA reads TGTGCCAGCAGCTTAATCGGTGGGGCCACTGAAGCTTTCTTT.

This clonotype was detected a few times. The genes are TRBV5-1 and TRBJ2-7; 8 bases line up with TRBD1. The V segment lost 2 bases and the J segment 6 bases; nucleotides outside the gene matches: 1. The V gene's germline CDR1 is SGHRS and CDR2 YFSETQ. The CDR3 sequence is 12 residues long. CDR3 sequence (DNA): TGCGCCAGCAGCTTAACAGGGGGCGAGCAGTACGTC. Protein sequence: CASSLTGGEQYV.

The chain employs TRBV7-2 and TRBJ2-5, with 8 bases that match TRBD2. The germline CDR1 and CDR2 sequences are SGHTA and FQGNSA. The J segment lost 5 bases and the V segment lost 2 bases, leaving 7 bases of the junction unmatched. This CDR3 has 15 residues. The CDR3 reads CASSLNAGGTETQYF. The CDR3 nucleotides are TGTGCCAGCAGCTTAAATGCGGGGGGTACTGAGACCCAGTACTTC.

This chain links TRBV4-3 with TRBJ1-3, with D unclear. Trimming took 0 bases from V and 0 from J, leaving 9 bases between them. In germline, CDR1 is LGHNA, CDR2 YSLEER. The CDR3 extends over 16 amino acids. Written as DNA, the CDR3 is TGCGCCAGCAGCCAAGATCGTGACAACTCTGGAAACACCATATATTTT. Its protein is CASSQDRDNSGNTIYF.